This entry features one T cell receptor (beta chain) sequence. Its matching antigen is unknown. The data were obtained in a study of OX40 agonist ivuxolimab in advanced cancers. Study overall: The treatment was a fully human IgG2 OX40 agonist, ivuxolimab. Dose-escalation patients were diagnosed with hepatocellular carcinoma, melanoma, renal cell cancer or head and neck cancer.

This CDR3 is 14 amino acids long. V was shortened by 5 bases and J by 2 bases, with 12 bases between the two germline ends. Germline V gene sequence: CDR1 MDHEN, CDR2 SYDVKM. Study-wide findings and caveats: No antigen was identified for the clonally expanded peripheral T cells. On average, CD8+ T cells showed a greater number of expanded clones than CD4+.

TCRdb's table, derived via immunoSEQ multiplex PCR, lists solely in-frame clones and lacks some. The table lists about 62,000 clones, 88% of them singletons, with approximately 4.7% in the top ten. V and J are TRBV28 and TRBJ2-5; D may be TRBD1 or TRBD2 (6 bases each). The sample consisted of CD4+ or CD8+ T cells sorted from blood, taken in a trial of the OX40 agonist ivuxolimab. This TCR was sampled from an adult with an advanced solid tumor such as melanoma, head and neck, liver or kidney cancer. The CDR3 DNA sequence: TGTGCCAGCAGTATATCGGGGGCGCAAGAGACCCAGTACTTC. Its protein product is CASSISGAQETQYF.